Listed here are 15 T cell receptor beta chains from one sample, sequenced in a study of beta chain features in type 1 diabetes. Whole-study findings and limits: When Type 1 diabetes patients were examined, their TCRB CDR3s proved moderately but significantly shorter in all four CD4+ subsets.

Which antigens these TCRs recognize remains unknown. The investigators reverse transcribed all of the isolated RNA, so they sequenced expressed TCRB transcripts. TCRdb's table, derived via immunoSEQ multiplex PCR, lists solely in-frame clones and lacks some. Of around 110,000 clones detected, roughly 15% appear once; the ten largest clones hold approximately 2.3%. Sequenced sample: central memory CD4+ T cells from blood. These TCRs come from a young man with type 1 diabetes.

There are a few counts of this clone. V usage is TRBV4-3 and J usage is TRBJ1-6, with 7 bases fitting TRBD1. Trimming removed 1 base from V and 5 bases from J; junction bases left unmatched: 5. CDR1 LGHNA and CDR2 YSLEER come from the germline V gene. This CDR3 has 16 amino acids. CDR3 nucleotides: TGCGCCAGCAGCCAAGGTGGGACAGTCGATAATTCACCCCTCCACTTT. It specifies CASSQGGTVDNSPLHF.

In its sample, this clone was seen a few times. The rearrangement links TRBV7-6 to TRBJ2-6; D possibly corresponds to TRBD1 (5 bases). Germline CDR1 reads SGHVS; CDR2 reads FNYEAQ. V was trimmed by 7 bases and J by 12 bases, leaving 16 bases between them. CDR3 length equals 13 residues. The CDR3 is CASNPLTARVLTF. As DNA, the CDR3 is TGTGCCAGCAACCCCCTGACAGCTCGCGTCCTGACTTTC.

This clone was picked up many times. This chain uses TRBV30 with TRBJ2-3; 10 positions match TRBD1. This CDR3 comprises 13 residues. Germline V gene lookup returns CDR1 GTSNPN and CDR2 SVGIG (reference sequence). Trimming removed 6 bases from V and 4 bases from J; junction bases left unmatched: 4. The CDR3 protein is CACRDRGADTQYF. CDR3 sequence (DNA): TGTGCCTGCAGGGACAGGGGCGCAGATACGCAGTATTTT.

This clone was observed a handful of times. This chain connects TRBV6-5 to TRBJ2-3; D not resolved. Germline CDR1 MNHEY, CDR2 SVGAGI. Trimming pared 5 bases from V and 5 bases from J, leaving 8 bases between. This CDR3 region has 12 residues. The CDR3 bases are TGTGCCAGCAGTCCCGTTGGAGATACGCAGTATTTT. Translated: CASSPVGDTQYF.

With respect to this clone: This may stem from a read error, because a much larger clone lies one nucleotide away. The rearrangement joins TRBV7-8 to TRBJ1-2; a possible D gene is TRBD1 (5 bases). The germline V gene has CDR1 SGHVS and CDR2 FQNEAQ. This CDR3 is 13 amino acids long. V shed 1 base and J shed 4 bases, with 7 bases lying between them. CDR3 amino acids: CASSLVGTYGYTF. In DNA form, the CDR3 reads TGTGCCAGCAGCTTAGTGGGGACCTATGGCTACACCTTC.

The CDR3 coding sequence is TGTGCCAGCAGTCCGGGACTCGGGGCGTCCACCGGGGAGCTGTTTTTT. Its translation is CASSPGLGASTGELFF. This chain joins TRBV28 and TRBJ2-2; perhaps TRBD2 as D (6 bases). The germline V and J ends were trimmed by 5 bases and 4 bases, with 17 bases remaining between them. CDR3 length: 16 amino acids. From germline, CDR1 is MDHEN and CDR2 SYDVKM.

This clone was seen more than once but under ten times. The gene calls are TRBV15 and TRBJ2-5; no reliable D call. This CDR3 has 11 residues. CDR1 is LNHNV and CDR2 is YYDKDF in the germline V gene (reference sequence). Trimming shortened V by 8 bases and J by 5 bases, and 9 bases separated the two germline ends. CDR3 sequence: CATGQWETQYF. In nucleotides, the CDR3 is TGTGCCACCGGCCAATGGGAGACCCAGTACTTC.

This clone is medium-sized (0.01 to 0.1%). The genes are TRBV10-3 and TRBJ2-3, with D perhaps TRBD2 (6 bases). Germline lookup yields CDR1 ENHRY and CDR2 SYGVKD. Trimming stripped 3 bases from V and 2 bases from J, with 15 bases between. The CDR3 length is 16 residues. CDR3 region: CAISDSGGTYTDTQYF. CDR3 bases: TGTGCCATCAGTGATAGTGGCGGGACGTACACAGATACGCAGTATTTT.

V is TRBV29-1 and J is TRBJ2-3; weak D call: TRBD2 (5 bases). The V end was cut by 3 bases, the J end by 4 bases, with 14 bases between. This CDR3 has 14 residues. CDR1 SQVTM and CDR2 ANQGSEA come from the germline V gene. CDR3 loop: CSVERTPGADTQYF. In DNA, the CDR3 is TGCAGCGTTGAGCGAACCCCCGGGGCAGATACGCAGTATTTT.

The chain joins TRBV19 to TRBJ2-3; D call uncertain. There are 15 residues in the CDR3. The V gene's germline CDR1 is LNHDA and CDR2 SQIVND (reference sequence). V dropped 4 bases and J dropped 2 bases, with 13 bases sitting between them. The CDR3 DNA follows: TGTGCCAGTAGTAAGCGTCCCGCAATCACAGATACGCAGTATTTT. Protein: CASSKRPAITDTQYF.

This clone has only a few counts. V and J are TRBV9 and TRBJ2-7, with unresolved D. The CDR3 totals 13 residues. V was clipped by 0 bases and J by 6 bases, with 10 bases between them. Germline V gene sequence: CDR1 SGDLS, CDR2 YYNGEE. The CDR3 DNA reads TGTGCCAGCAGCGTAGATGGTTGGTCCGAGCAGTACTTC. Translated: CASSVDGWSEQYF.

The chain links TRBV10-3 to TRBJ2-1, with D unclear. This CDR3 region has 12 residues. V was pared by 6 bases and J by 9 bases, with 12 bases between. Looked up from germline, CDR1 is ENHRY and CDR2 is SYGVKD. The CDR3 reads CAIRPIGGEQFF. The CDR3 bases are TGTGCCATCAGGCCCATCGGCGGTGAGCAGTTCTTC.

Points on this clone: It differs at one base from a far larger clone, so likely a read error. V usage is TRBV30 and J usage is TRBJ1-5; D ambiguous. CDR3 length: 13 residues. V lost 2 bases to trimming and J lost 5 bases, with 10 bases between them. Germline CDR1 reads GTSNPN; CDR2 reads SVGIG (reference sequence). The CDR3 loop is CAWSRSGDQPQHF. CDR3 DNA: TGTGCCTGGAGTCGGTCCGGGGATCAGCCCCAGCATTTT.

The chain is built from TRBV30 and TRBJ2-7; 8 bases align to TRBD1. The V and J ends lost 1 base and 3 bases, in that order; junction bases with no gene match: 5. Per the germline V gene, CDR1 is GTSNPN and CDR2 is SVGIG (reference sequence). The CDR3 spans 14 residues. CDR3 residues: CAWSGTGSSYEQYF. The CDR3 DNA follows: TGTGCCTGGAGTGGGACAGGGTCCAGCTACGAGCAGTACTTC.

This clone has a count of ten or more. The chain carries TRBV5-4 and TRBJ2-5; D perhaps matches TRBD2 (6 bases). CDR1 is SGHNT and CDR2 is YYREEE in the germline V gene (reference sequence). The CDR3 consists of 14 residues. Trimming cost V 3 bases and J 6 bases, with 15 bases left between them. CDR3 protein: CASSYYGGGKTQYF. CDR3 bases: TGTGCCAGCAGCTACTACGGGGGTGGGAAGACCCAGTACTTC.